This TCR beta chain appears in the sequencing data of a study of shared clonotypes between healthy human individuals. Turning to this clone: Its antigen remains unidentified.

Trimming removed 4 bases at V and 8 bases at J, with 15 bases between. Germline V gene data show CDR1 as MGHRA and CDR2 as YSYEKL. This CDR3 comprises 14 residues. Notes on the study in general: Deeper or shallower sequencing was expected to change how clonotypes are shared among donors.

Clones were sequenced by immunoSEQ multiplex PCR, and TCRdb holds only the in-frame ones, with some missing. This table holds 500,000 to 700,000 clones, 85% to 95% found once. Naive CD8 cells lacked CD45RO and underwent positive selection for CCR7, leaving out terminally differentiated effector memory CD45RA+ cells. Caucasian adults living in Nashville, Tennessee, provided all samples. The source of this sequence is a woman in her twenties or thirties in good health. This rearrangement joins TRBV4-1 to TRBJ2-1; D gene unclear. The sample comprised naive CD8+ T cells sorted from blood. CDR3 sequence: CASSLGSSSYEQFF. The CDR3 region has the DNA TGCGCCAGCAGCCTCGGATCGTCCTCTTATGAGCAGTTCTTC.